What follows is one TCR beta chain and its context. The target antigen is unknown. This CDR3 comprises 15 residues. V lost 1 base, J lost 6 bases, and 14 bases lay in between. In germline, CDR1 is LGHDT, CDR2 YNNKEL (reference sequence). The data originate from a study of CD8 T cells in ankylosing spondylitis. Each CDR3 protein is one row after TCRdb ran MiXCR on the 5' RACE reads. This table holds around 250,000 distinct CDR3 sequences, roughly 32% found once. Study-level results: Apparently characteristic of ankylosing spondylitis blood was a TCR beta motif (eight highly homologous variants). The study looked at matched synovial fluid samples from ankylosing spondylitis patients. Disease-linked clones were reported to be significantly enriched there.

The sequenced sample was blood, either unsorted or a sorted T cell fraction (not recorded which). This sequence originates from a male donor with ankylosing spondylitis or in good health (not recorded which). The genes are TRBV3-1 and TRBJ2-3; no reliable D call. This chain's CDR3 is CASSQGSPSQDTQYF. The CDR3 coding sequence is TGTGCCAGCAGCCAAGGATCCCCTTCGCAGGATACGCAGTATTTT.